The rows below give T cell receptor beta chains drawn from one sample of a study of shared clonotypes between healthy human individuals. Profiled with immunoSEQ multiplex PCR; TCRdb holds only in-frame clones, not every one. The sample contains 2 million to 3 million clones, 93% of which appear only once. Sequencing was carried out using naive CD4+ T cells from PBMCs. The source is a man between 18 and 29 years old in good health. Some clones in this sample may be carry-over from other donors' samples. Both conserved end residues are part of each CDR3. D genes are given only for firm matches. Not all rows give a size; the values are once, few, many and, for expanded clones, a class.

d_call: .
clone_size: .
j_call: TRBJ1-1
v_call: TRBV11-2
cdr3_nt: TGTGCCAGCAGGGTTATACAGGGATGGAGCACTGAAGCTTTCTTT
cdr3_aa: CASRVIQGWSTEAFF

d_call: TRBD1
clone_size: few
j_call: TRBJ1-2
v_call: TRBV27
cdr3_nt: TGTGCCAGCAGTCTGACAGGGGGTGGGACCTATGGCTACACCTTC
cdr3_aa: CASSLTGGGTYGYTF

d_call: TRBD1
clone_size: .
j_call: TRBJ2-7
v_call: TRBV25-1
cdr3_nt: TGTGCCAGCAGTGCCCTGGGCAGGGGGCCCTCCTACGAGCAGTACTTC
cdr3_aa: CASSALGRGPSYEQYF

d_call: .
clone_size: .
j_call: TRBJ2-3
v_call: TRBV4-1
cdr3_nt: TGCGCCAGCAGCCACCCGTCGCCGGCGGCCACAGATACGCAGTATTTT
cdr3_aa: CASSHPSPAATDTQYF

d_call: .
clone_size: once
j_call: TRBJ2-1
v_call: TRBV5-1
cdr3_nt: TGCGCCAGCAGCTTGGTTAGTGGGCATGAGCAGTTCTTC
cdr3_aa: CASSLVSGHEQFF

d_call: .
clone_size: .
j_call: TRBJ2-7
v_call: TRBV4-1
cdr3_nt: TGCGCCAGCAGCCAAGATCAGGCGGGGTGGGGCTACGAGCAGTACTTC
cdr3_aa: CASSQDQAGWGYEQYF

d_call: .
clone_size: once
j_call: TRBJ2-2
v_call: TRBV15
cdr3_nt: TGTGCCACCAGGGGGATACGCACCGGGGAGCTGTTTTTT
cdr3_aa: CATRGIRTGELFF

d_call: TRBD1
clone_size: .
j_call: TRBJ1-3
v_call: TRBV6-1
cdr3_nt: TGTGCCAGCACCCTTACAGGGGCCTCTGGAAACACCATATATTTT
cdr3_aa: CASTLTGASGNTIYF

d_call: TRBD1
clone_size: .
j_call: TRBJ2-7
v_call: TRBV29-1
cdr3_nt: TGCAGCGTTGAAGTCACCGGGACAGTCAACTACGAGCAGTACTTC
cdr3_aa: CSVEVTGTVNYEQYF

d_call: .
clone_size: .
j_call: TRBJ2-1
v_call: TRBV18
cdr3_nt: TGTGCCAGCTCACCGGGAGTCGCTAGCTCCTACAATGAGCAGTTCTTC
cdr3_aa: CASSPGVASSYNEQFF

d_call: .
clone_size: .
j_call: TRBJ2-4
v_call: TRBV5-4
cdr3_nt: TGTGCCAGCAGCTTGGGATCGAGGGAGGGGGACATTCAGTACTTC
cdr3_aa: CASSLGSREGDIQYF

d_call: TRBD2
clone_size: .
j_call: TRBJ2-7
v_call: TRBV6-1
cdr3_nt: TGTGCCAGCACCTTGGGAGGGTACTACGAGCAGTACTTC
cdr3_aa: CASTLGGYYEQYF

d_call: .
clone_size: .
j_call: TRBJ2-7
v_call: TRBV10-2
cdr3_nt: TGCGCCAGCAGTCGAGGGTTAGGGGCCTACGAGCAGTACTTC
cdr3_aa: CASSRGLGAYEQYF

d_call: TRBD1
clone_size: .
j_call: TRBJ1-2
v_call: TRBV6-6
cdr3_nt: TGTGCCAGCAGTCGAATGCAGGGGGGAGACTATGGCTACACCTTC
cdr3_aa: CASSRMQGGDYGYTF

d_call: TRBD2
clone_size: .
j_call: TRBJ2-3
v_call: TRBV4-1
cdr3_nt: TGCGCCAGCAGCCAGGGGGTAGCGGGGATTAGCACAGATACGCAGTATTTT
cdr3_aa: CASSQGVAGISTDTQYF

d_call: .
clone_size: .
j_call: TRBJ2-6
v_call: TRBV5-1
cdr3_nt: TGCGCCAGCAGCTTGGAAGTCCGAACAGGCGTCCTGACTTTC
cdr3_aa: CASSLEVRTGVLTF

d_call: .
clone_size: .
j_call: TRBJ1-2
v_call: TRBV11-2
cdr3_nt: TGTGCCAGCAGCCCTATCCGCAAAAGGACGACAGGAATCTATGGCTACACCTTC
cdr3_aa: CASSPIRKRTTGIYGYTF

d_call: .
clone_size: .
j_call: TRBJ1-6
v_call: TRBV30
cdr3_nt: TGTGCCTGGAGTAGGTCGCGACAGGATAATTCACCCCTCCACTTT
cdr3_aa: CAWSRSRQDNSPLHF

d_call: .
clone_size: .
j_call: TRBJ2-1
v_call: TRBV27
cdr3_nt: TGTGCCAGCAGTTTAATCCAGCATCCTTACAATGAGCAGTTCTTC
cdr3_aa: CASSLIQHPYNEQFF

d_call: TRBD1
clone_size: .
j_call: TRBJ2-7
v_call: TRBV11-1
cdr3_nt: TGTGCCAGCAGCTTAGGTCGGGACAGGGATCAGTACTTC
cdr3_aa: CASSLGRDRDQYF

d_call: TRBD2
clone_size: .
j_call: TRBJ2-5
v_call: TRBV19
cdr3_nt: TGTGCCAGTAGTATAGATCGGGTGGGACTAGCGGTTCAAGAGACCCAGTACTTC
cdr3_aa: CASSIDRVGLAVQETQYF

d_call: .
clone_size: few
j_call: TRBJ2-7
v_call: TRBV11-2
cdr3_nt: TGTGCCAGCAGCCCCCTAACGGTCTCTTCCTACGAGCAGTACTTC
cdr3_aa: CASSPLTVSSYEQYF

d_call: .
clone_size: .
j_call: TRBJ2-7
v_call: TRBV29-1
cdr3_nt: TGCAGCGTTTCGTCACGAGGCCCCACCTACGAGCAGTACTTC
cdr3_aa: CSVSSRGPTYEQYF